A single TCR beta chain is shown here with its context. What it binds is unknown. Produced via immunoSEQ multiplex PCR; TCRdb's table is partial and in-frame only. The table lists about 96,000 clones, roughly 90% of them singletons. The CDR3 has 11 residues. Trimming took 10 bases from V and 6 from J, leaving 13 bases between them. Per germline, CDR1 SNHLY and CDR2 FYNNEI. These data come from a study of T cell responses to AZD1222 COVID-19 vaccine. Study-wide results and limits: Possibly, clonal diversity was underestimated; donors were largely white British and included more females. Only six people who got AZD1222 tested seropositive at baseline. Spike-specific TCR breadth and depth grew following two AZD1222 doses. Repertoires were obtained solely post-peak T cell response.

This clonotype originated in an adult in good health. Sequences were derived from peripheral blood, sampled on day 0 of AZD1222 vaccination. The chain is built from TRBV2 and TRBJ2-7; weak D call: TRBD2 (6 bases). CDR3 residues: CATNIGGEQYF. The DNA of the CDR3 is TGTGCCACGAACATCGGGGGCGAGCAGTACTTC.